The 32 T cell receptor delta chains below come from one sample, sequenced in a study of gamma delta lymphoproliferative disorders and STAT genes. The receptor sequences were amplified from genomic DNA of peripheral blood mononuclear cells. TCRdb repeated clone calling on the multiplex PCR reads with CATT. The sample holds 3,100 or so delta-chain clones, 1.1% seen once. The specimen sequenced was blood. The receptor set was obtained from a human donor in good health.

This clone was seen a few times. The amino acid sequence in TCRdb belongs to a much larger clone and departs from this DNA's translation at residue 12, likely a sequencing read error; the sequence shown is translated from the DNA. This chain uses TRDV2 with TRDJ1, with 9 bases identical to TRDD3. Trimming at V came to 2 bases and at J to 1 base, leaving 13 bases not matched to a gene. Germline values: CDR1 GEAIGNYY, CDR2 EKD. This CDR3 region has 18 residues. DNA of the CDR3: TGTGCCTGTGACATACTGGGGGACCTACCGCGAAGCACCGATAAACTCATCTTT. The encoded protein is CACDILGDLPRSTDKLIF.

This clone was observed a handful of times. TCRdb pairs this DNA with a much larger clone's protein that differs at residue 9, likely a read error; the protein shown was translated from the DNA. In DNA, the CDR3 is TGTGCCTTTATTCCGCCTGGGGGACACGATAGTCCCGATAAACTCATCTTT. This encodes CAFIPPGGHDSPDKLIF. The chain carries TRDV3 and TRDJ1; 8 bases are shared with TRDD3. After removal of 1 base from V and 3 bases from J, the junction contained 16 bases not matched to a gene. The CDR3 sequence is 17 residues long. Germline V gives CDR1 TVYSNPD, CDR2 GDNSRS (reference sequence).

A few counts support this clone. The TCRdb protein comes from a much larger clone and disagrees with this DNA's translation at residue 3, likely due to a read error; the protein given here is derived from the DNA. This chain uses TRDV2 with TRDJ1; 8 bases match TRDD3. This CDR3 region has 15 residues. CDR1 is GEAIGNYY and CDR2 is EKD in the germline V gene. Written as DNA, the CDR3 is TGTGCCCGTGACGCGCTTGGGGGATCGGCCGATAAACTCATCTTT. Translation: CARDALGGSADKLIF.

On this clone itself: The TCRdb record carries a much larger clone's protein, which differs from this DNA's translation at residue 8; a read error is the likely cause, and the protein listed here is the DNA translation. This chain links TRDV2 with TRDJ3; a possible D gene is TRDD3 (5 bases). The V end was cut by 2 bases, the J end by 0 bases, with 16 bases between. This CDR3 has 19 amino acids. CDR1 and CDR2 (germline): GEAIGNYY, EKD. CDR3 sequence: CACDSAGNRSSWDTRQMFF. DNA of the CDR3: TGTGCCTGTGACAGTGCTGGGAACCGAAGCTCCTGGGACACCCGACAGATGTTTTTC.

This clone was recorded a few times. This may arise from a read error, as a much more abundant clone is one base away. The DNA is left out, because the CDR3 cannot be placed on it with certainty; the CDR3 is given as TCRdb lists it. The V call is TRAV29/DV5, the J call TRDJ1; TRDD3 is the table's D call and was not checked against the DNA. Germline V gene lookup returns CDR1 NSMFDY and CDR2 ISSIKDK. The CDR3 contains 22 residues when both ends are counted. CDR3 in amino acids: CSVLLCSTGLGMVLHGTDKFIF.

This clone was seen repeatedly, ten times or more. A far bigger clonotype differs at one base, so this is likely a read error. This CDR3 is also generated by other DNA sequences in the sample. V is TRDV2 and J is TRDJ1; D remains ambiguous. Germline V gene lookup returns CDR1 GEAIGNYY and CDR2 EKD. V was clipped by 0 bases and J by 3 bases, with 22 bases between them. The CDR3 loop spans 18 amino acids. Here the CDR3 reads CACDTLPGGQKVADKLIF. The DNA for the CDR3 is TGTGCCTGTGACACCCTGCCAGGTGGGCAGAAAGTGGCCGATAAACTCATCTTT.

This clone came up a few times. A far larger clone is one nucleotide away, so this likely arose from a read error. The same CDR3 also results from other DNA sequences found in this sample. This sequence joins TRDV2 and TRDJ3; 9 bases map to TRDD3. Germline V lookup: CDR1 GEAIGNYY, CDR2 EKD. The CDR3 spans 21 residues. CDR3 sequence (DNA): TGTGCCTGCGACACAATAGCCGGGGATACGCGAAGCTCCTGGGACACCCGACAGATGTTTTTC. Its protein is CACDTIAGDTRSSWDTRQMFF.

This clone was seen a few times. TCRdb has a much larger clone's protein, which differs at residue 5 from the translation of this DNA, likely because of a read error; what is shown is the protein translated from the DNA. The CDR3: CACDAIDWGTSYTDKLIF. CDR3 bases: TGTGCCTGTGACGCAATAGACTGGGGGACTTCGTACACCGATAAACTCATCTTT. The chain is built from TRDV2 and TRDJ1; 9 bases are a match to TRDD3. The V gene end was trimmed by 3 bases and the J gene end by 0 bases; junction bases not matched to a gene: 13. The CDR3 consists of 18 residues. From germline, CDR1 is GEAIGNYY and CDR2 EKD.

A few counts support this clone. TCRdb assigns this DNA the protein of a much larger clone, which departs from its translation at residue 3; this likely reflects a read error, and the protein shown comes from translating the DNA. The rearrangement joins TRDV2 to TRDJ3; no clear D gene. TCRdb is silent on the J gene; assignment here came from matching the DNA to germline. The CDR3 is made up of 18 amino acids. Germline assignment: CDR1 GEAIGNYY and CDR2 EKD. Here the CDR3 reads CAYDTGEAGSWDTRQMFF. DNA for the CDR3: TGTGCCTATGACACCGGAGAGGCCGGCTCCTGGGACACCCGACAGATGTTTTTC.

A few counts support this clone. A far larger clone is off by one base, so a read error is likely. Other DNA sequences in the sample encode the same CDR3. The V call is TRAV23/DV6, the J call TRDJ1; 10 nucleotides align to TRDD3. Germline lookup yields CDR1 NTAFDY and CDR2 IRPDVSE (reference sequence). The CDR3 runs 18 residues. In DNA form, the CDR3 reads TGTGCGGCACCCACTGGGGGATCCAAACGCCGGTACACCGATAAACTCATCTTT. As protein: CAAPTGGSKRRYTDKLIF.

This clone was counted only a few times. The chain recombines TRDV2 with TRDJ3; 13 positions match TRDD3. In germline, CDR1 is GEAIGNYY, CDR2 EKD. V shed 5 bases and J 2 bases; nucleotides not matched to a gene: 14. CDR3 size: 21 residues. In DNA form, the CDR3 reads TGTGCCTGTGCCGGAAAACTGGGGGATACGCGGAGGCCCTGGGACACCCGACAGATGTTTTTC. Translated: CACAGKLGDTRRPWDTRQMFF.

In this sample, this clone is medium-sized. The sample has other DNA sequences that encode this CDR3 too. The chain joins TRDV1 to TRDJ1; 8 positions match TRDD3. This CDR3 comprises 18 residues. The V and J ends lost 0 bases and 3 bases, in that order; junction bases with no gene match: 12. Germline CDR1 reads TSWWSYY; CDR2 reads QGS. CDR3 DNA: TGTGCTCTTGGGGAACTTAAGCTTACTGGGGGTCGACCCGATAAACTCATCTTT. Translating it yields CALGELKLTGGRPDKLIF.

This clone was detected a few times. A read error is likely here: a far larger clone is one base away. Other DNA variants within this sample encode the same CDR3. Here the CDR3 reads CACDTLGLRLGDTETDLYTDKLIF. The CDR3, as DNA: TGTGCCTGTGACACCTTGGGTCTTAGACTGGGGGATACGGAAACCGATCTGTACACCGATAAACTCATCTTT. The rearrangement uses TRDV2 and TRDJ1; TRDD3 agrees at 13 bases. With 0 bases clipped from V and 0 bases from J, the junction kept 24 bases outside the gene matches. CDR1 and CDR2 from the germline V gene are GEAIGNYY and EKD. CDR3 length: 24 amino acids.

Remarks on this clone: This likely traces to a read error, being one base from a far larger clone. In the same sample, other DNA sequences code for this CDR3. The chain has TRDV2 and TRDJ1, with a tentative D call TRDD3 (5 bases). The CDR3 loop spans 14 amino acids. Trimming removed 3 bases at V and 7 bases at J, with 17 bases between. Germline values: CDR1 GEAIGNYY, CDR2 EKD. The CDR3 here is CACDALGDTGKLIF. The CDR3 bases are TGTGCCTGTGACGCCCTGGGAGATACTGGTAAACTCATCTTT.

This clone was detected only a few times. The translation of this DNA and the TCRdb protein of a much larger clone differ at residue 12, probably owing to a read error; the protein shown here is translated from the DNA. This chain uses TRDV2 with TRDJ1, with D uncertain. The CDR3 extends over 17 amino acids. In germline, CDR1 is GEAIGNYY, CDR2 EKD. V lost 1 base, J lost 4 bases, and 21 bases lay in between. The CDR3 reads CACDTLAGSTDIDKLIF. As DNA, the CDR3 is TGTGCCTGTGACACGTTAGCCGGATCTACGGACATCGATAAACTCATCTTT.

This clone occurred a few times. A read error likely explains this, since a far larger clone differs by one base. Additional DNA sequences in this sample encode the identical CDR3. V is TRDV2 and J is TRDJ1; 12 positions agree with TRDD3. The germline V gene has CDR1 GEAIGNYY and CDR2 EKD. The CDR3 spans 16 residues. CDR3 sequence reads: CACDPLLGDTTDKLIF. DNA of the CDR3: TGCGCCTGTGACCCGCTACTGGGGGATACCACCGATAAACTCATCTTT.

As regards this clone: This DNA translates differently at residue 10 from the TCRdb protein, which is that of a much larger clone; a read error is likely, and the protein shown is the DNA's own translation. The chain is built from TRDV2 and TRDJ1; 7 bases map to TRDD3. Per the germline V gene, CDR1 is GEAIGNYY and CDR2 is EKD. This CDR3 has 17 amino acids. Trimming cost V 2 bases and J 1 base; bases outside gene matches: 12. The CDR3 region has the DNA TGTGCCTGTGACAATCTTGGGGGAATCAGGAGCACCGATAAACTCATCTTT. Translated, it gives CACDNLGGIRSTDKLIF.

A note on this clone: The protein recorded in TCRdb matches a much larger clone and deviates from this DNA's translation at residue 3, suggesting a read error; the protein here is obtained by translating the DNA. The CDR3 here is CAYDTVAGGSRYTDKLIF. DNA for the CDR3: TGTGCCTATGACACCGTGGCTGGGGGTTCTCGGTACACCGATAAACTCATCTTT. The V call is TRDV2, the J call TRDJ1, with 7 bases lining up with TRDD3. Germline V CDR1 and CDR2: GEAIGNYY, EKD. There are 18 residues in the CDR3.

With respect to this clone: The mismatch at residue 12 between this DNA's translation and the TCRdb protein of a much larger clone likely reflects a read error; the protein shown is translated from the DNA. The gene calls are TRDV2 and TRDJ1, with 10 bases matching TRDD3. Unmatched junction bases numbered 12, after V lost 3 bases and J lost 0 bases. Per the germline V gene, CDR1 is GEAIGNYY and CDR2 is EKD. The CDR3 has 18 amino acids. Written as DNA, the CDR3 is TGTGCCTGTGACCCGGTACTGGGGGATCCCATTAACACCGATAAACTCATCTTT. Its protein is CACDPVLGDPINTDKLIF.

Points on this clone: Translating this DNA gives a protein that differs at residue 3 from the TCRdb one, which belongs to a much larger clone; a read error is likely, and the protein shown is this translation. The chain recombines TRDV2 with TRDJ1; 11 nucleotides line up with TRDD3. Germline V gene data show CDR1 as GEAIGNYY and CDR2 as EKD. This CDR3 comprises 18 residues. As DNA, the CDR3 is TGTGCCCGTGACACCTTGTTTGGGGGATACGTAAACACCGATAAACTCATCTTT. It codes for CARDTLFGGYVNTDKLIF.

With regard to this clone: The protein TCRdb gives is from a much larger clone and does not agree with this DNA's translation at residue 15, likely a read error; the protein shown here comes from the DNA. The J segment is TRDJ3; no V gene was assigned; the table assigns TRDD3, which was not confirmed against the DNA. The CDR3 is made up of 21 amino acids. As DNA, the CDR3 is TGTGCCTCCGTCCCAGCCCTTACTGGGGGCGCTAGCTCCTGGAACACCCGACAGATGTTTTTC. Translation: CASVPALTGGASSWNTRQMFF.

This clone occurred a few times. A read error likely explains why the TCRdb protein, taken from a much larger clone, differs from this DNA's translation at residue 11; the protein shown is translated from the DNA. J is TRDJ1 and V is TRDV2, with 7 positions matching TRDD3. V gave up 5 bases and J gave up 10 bases; unmatched junction bases: 15. The CDR3 has 14 amino acids. Germline lookup yields CDR1 GEAIGNYY and CDR2 EKD. The CDR3 DNA sequence: TGTGCCTGTGTTAAACTGGGGCGTGGGGGTATACTCATCTTT. Its translation is CACVKLGRGGILIF.

This clone occurred a few times. TCRdb attributes to this sequence the protein of a much larger clone, which differs from the DNA translation at residue 3; a read error is likely, and the protein displayed is translated from the DNA. The CDR3 DNA follows: TGTGCCTATGACTCCTGGGGGACCCCGGGGGATAAACTCATCTTT. This sequence encodes CAYDSWGTPGDKLIF. The chain employs TRDV2 and TRDJ1; 8 nucleotides line up with TRDD3. Germline-derived CDR1 and CDR2 are GEAIGNYY and EKD. The CDR3 is made up of 15 amino acids.

Comment on this clone: A read error is likely here: a far larger clone is one base away. Other DNA sequences within the sample encode an identical CDR3. The rearrangement joins TRDV2 to TRDJ1; tentative D call: TRDD3 (5 bases). Germline CDR1 reads GEAIGNYY; CDR2 reads EKD. CDR3 length: 16 amino acids. The DNA of the CDR3 is TGCGCCTGTGACTCCGTGGAGGGGACTGACACCGATAAACTCATCTTT. Encoded protein: CACDSVEGTDTDKLIF.

Remarks on this clone: TCRdb has a much larger clone's protein, which differs at residue 5 from the translation of this DNA, likely because of a read error; what is shown is the protein translated from the DNA. V gene TRDV2 combines with J gene TRDJ1, with 13 nucleotides matching TRDD3. The CDR3 loop spans 15 amino acids. Germline loops: CDR1 GEAIGNYY, CDR2 EKD. V shed 1 base, J shed 9 bases, and the junction held 7 bases outside the gene matches. In DNA form, the CDR3 reads TGTGCCTGTGACACACTGGGGGATACGCCAGGGGAACTCATCTTT. Residues: CACDTLGDTPGELIF.

Of note for this clone: This DNA's translation and the protein TCRdb lists, from a much larger clone, do not match at residue 3, likely due to a read error; the protein shown is translated from the DNA. V is TRDV2 and J is TRDJ1; 13 nucleotides align to TRDD3. This CDR3 region has 19 residues. Germline assignment: CDR1 GEAIGNYY and CDR2 EKD. This CDR3 is CARDTLLGDTLGGTDKLIF. For the CDR3, the DNA is TGTGCCCGTGACACTCTACTGGGGGATACGCTTGGGGGGACCGATAAACTCATCTTT.

This clone was picked up a small number of times. A read error likely explains why the TCRdb protein, taken from a much larger clone, differs from this DNA's translation at residue 5; the protein shown is translated from the DNA. J is TRDJ1 and V is TRDV2, with D perhaps TRDD2 (6 bases). With 3 bases removed from V and 1 base from J, the gap between germline ends came to 29 bases. Germline lookup yields CDR1 GEAIGNYY and CDR2 EKD. The CDR3 loop spans 20 amino acids. The chain's CDR3 is CACDALAHGLPEEPTDKLIF. In DNA, the CDR3 is TGTGCCTGTGACGCCCTAGCTCACGGCCTTCCCGAGGAACCCACCGATAAACTCATCTTT.

In its sample, this clone was seen a few times. This DNA translates differently at residue 15 from the TCRdb protein, which is that of a much larger clone; a read error is likely, and the protein shown is the DNA's own translation. V is TRDV1 and J is TRDJ1, with TRDD3 matching 9 bases. This CDR3 is 21 amino acids long. Per germline, CDR1 TSWWSYY and CDR2 QGS. J was trimmed by 1 base and V by 1 base; bases with no gene match: 19. The CDR3 here is CALGERAFSFYWGTCTDKLIF. CDR3 bases: TGTGCTCTTGGGGAACGGGCCTTCTCCTTTTACTGGGGGACCTGCACCGATAAACTCATCTTT.

This clone is labeled medium-sized. J gene TRDJ3 was identified, but the V gene was not called; TRDD3 is taken as the D call from the table, unchecked against the DNA. The CDR3 runs 24 residues. The CDR3 spells CACDPAGRDHAGGISPWDTRQMFF. The CDR3 DNA follows: TGTGCCTGTGACCCCGCCGGTCGGGACCACGCTGGGGGAATCAGCCCCTGGGACACCCGACAGATGTTTTTC.

This clone appeared a few times. This chain connects TRDV2 to TRDJ1; 8 nucleotides align to TRDD3. The germline V gene has CDR1 GEAIGNYY and CDR2 EKD. The J segment lost 2 bases and the V segment lost 3 bases, leaving 16 bases of the junction unmatched. This CDR3 region has 18 residues. Here the CDR3 DNA reads TGTGCCTGTGACCTCTTTCCGTACTGGGGGGTAGATACCGATAAACTCATCTTT. This codes for CACDLFPYWGVDTDKLIF.

Of note for this clone: TCRdb's entry gives the protein of a much larger clone, which mismatches this DNA's translation at residue 6, likely from a read error; the protein reported here is translated from the DNA. The V and J genes are TRDV2 and TRDJ1; a weak D match, TRDD3 (6 bases). CDR1 GEAIGNYY and CDR2 EKD come from the germline V gene. V was shortened by 0 bases and J by 0 bases, with 25 bases between the two germline ends. The CDR3 is made up of 20 amino acids. CDR3 in amino acids: CACDTMGMNAGVPYTDKLIF. CDR3 DNA sequence: TGTGCCTGTGACACCATGGGAATGAACGCTGGGGTTCCGTACACCGATAAACTCATCTTT.

A note on this clone: The TCRdb protein comes from a much larger clone and disagrees with this DNA's translation at residue 8, likely due to a read error; the protein given here is derived from the DNA. V gene TRDV2 combines with J gene TRDJ1, with a possible D match to TRDD3 (5 bases). The germline V gene encodes CDR1 GEAIGNYY and CDR2 EKD. The CDR3 runs 17 residues. Trimming removed 0 bases from V and 0 bases from J, with 16 bases in between. CDR3 sequence reads: CACDTVGNGAHTDKLIF. CDR3 coding DNA: TGTGCCTGTGACACCGTGGGGAATGGGGCCCACACCGATAAACTCATCTTT.